This paragraph covers one T cell receptor beta chain sequence. Its target is not known. This entry is derived from a study of vaccination and CD4 T cells after COVID-19. Germline CDR1 MNHEY, CDR2 SVGAGI. The CDR3 is made up of 14 amino acids. Trimming removed 2 bases at V and 1 base at J, with 8 bases between. The time point: late sampling 161 to 241 days after vaccination in a few convalescent patients. Treatment in this sample: roughly nine-day PBMC culture with coronavirus spike peptide pools or control peptides (ViraFEST assay). Peptide pools at 8.5 to 10 ug/ml, together with around 10 IU/ml IL-2, were added to cultures of 1.5 million to 2.5 million PBMCs per well. Once obtained from cultured CD4+ T cells, the DNA was sequenced using the Oncomine TCR Beta short-read assay. TCRdb called the PCR reads again in MiXCR, with one record for every CDR3 protein. Among some 22,000 distinct CDR3 sequences, less than 35% were seen once, and the ten largest hold about 8.6%.

Study findings and constraints: Relatively few convalescent patients were studied, without early post-infection timepoints.

This TCR derives from a human donor who had recovered from COVID-19. The rearrangement links TRBV6-5 to TRBJ2-5; no clear D. Material: CD4+ T cells from blood, cultured in vitro, obtained about 7 months after SARS-CoV-2 vaccination. The CDR3: CASSYVGSQETQYF. The CDR3 DNA follows: TGTGCCAGCAGTTACGTTGGCAGCCAAGAGACCCAGTACTTC.